This TCR beta chain originates from a study of regulatory T cells in long-lasting Graves disease (dated by TCRdb to about 2021). For context, the study as a whole: Newly diagnosed Graves' disease patients had taken antithyroid drugs for less than 3 months. Persistent Graves' disease patients were compared with newly diagnosed Graves' disease patients by peripheral blood TCR sequencing and RNA sequencing. The study was conducted in China and was registered as a clinical trial. A total of roughly 35 samples underwent TCR sequencing: 13 from persistent and about 20 from newly diagnosed Graves' disease patients.

The paper as a whole reports these results and caveats: Patients with persistent disease shared more public clonotypes (approximately 2,500) than newly diagnosed patients did (about 1,000). Only peripheral blood was studied, because thyroid tissue, the primary lesion, was inaccessible. Compared with newly diagnosed patients, persistent Graves' disease patients had lower TCR Shannon entropy and fewer highly expanded clones, which suggests clonal expansion. Only the TCR beta chain was sequenced and analyzed. As a limitation, the authors acknowledged that the small sample size may reduce accuracy.

This specimen's time point label, interpreted: newly diagnosed GD, antithyroid drugs for less than 3 months. RNA was extracted from PBMCs in TRIzol for both TCR sequencing and RNA sequencing. The diagnosis of Graves' disease followed American Thyroid Association guidelines. Patients were recruited from an endocrinology department in Xi'an, China. Each patient gave roughly 10 milliliters of peripheral blood, collected in an EDTA anticoagulant tube. Ficoll Paque Plus density gradient separation was used to isolate PBMCs, and no further T cell sorting was done. An Agilent 2100 Bioanalyzer and agarose gel were used to assess RNA quality, and a NanoDrop 2000 was used to measure RNA concentration. This clonotype came up many times. Its antigen target is currently unknown. No clone much larger than this one lies a single base away; base qualities are absent. The library relied on multiplex PCR. The instrument given in TCRdb is Illumina HiSeq 4000. TCR beta libraries were built with iRepertoire HTBI primers and Arm-PCR amplification of CDR3 regions. PCR products were gel purified before sequencing. The original pipeline was this. A total of roughly 58 TRBV and about 13 TRBJ segments were identified across samples and were used for gene usage analysis of CDR3 amino acid clonotypes. COPE and FqMerger were used to merge filtered high-quality paired reads into contigs. BLAST was used to align contigs to IMGT TRBV, TRBD and TRBJ reference genes, with CDR3 defined following IMGT. Highly expanded clones were defined as clonotypes with a frequency above 0.1%. Shannon entropy was used to measure repertoire diversity, and the Gini coefficient was used to measure V-J evenness. Public clonotypes were defined as clonotypes shared by more than one individual. In-frame beta chains were kept once TCRdb had trimmed the public reads at Q25 with fastp and called clones with MiXCR. Entries that share a CDR3 protein sequence are merged under the most common genes and DNA. The V and J calls and clone size come from TCRdb's table, not from the authors' own analysis. The sample table lists a few hundred thousand distinct CDR3 sequences, approximately 15% of them with a count of one. The ten biggest clones cover over 15% of the sample.

The data were also submitted as part of a second study, on T cells in Graves' hyperthyroidism and ophthalmopathy. From the second report: Stable Graves' hyperthyroidism was defined as the absence of progression to ophthalmopathy over 18 months of follow-up. Hyperthyroidism patients were aged 18 to 65 years and newly diagnosed, with disease duration of less than 2 months. Exclusion was applied to patients with uncontrolled infections, other autoimmune diseases, pregnancy or lactation. Diagnoses were based on clinical symptoms, serum thyroxine and TRAb, thyroid ultrasound and orbital computed tomography. A first-round RT-PCR of the TCR CDR3 used the HTBI primer set with the Qiagen OneStep RT-PCR kit. Blood samples also contained most of the expanded thyroid clonotypes (frequency above 0.001), which suggests that blood repertoires may reflect thyroid immune responses. Ophthalmopathy was separated from stable hyperthyroidism by a 13 V-J signature model, with around 90% sensitivity and roughly 81% specificity obtained in cross-validation and 80%/75% obtained in testing. In validation, progression to ophthalmopathy was predicted by the model with nearly 71% sensitivity and 72% to 80% specificity, a median of approximately 6.5 months before onset. To identify TCR V-J signatures that set the groups apart, the researchers used a discovery cohort of more than 95 patients, made up of some 41 with Graves' ophthalmopathy and about 59 with stable Graves' hyperthyroidism. An independent validation cohort of around 19 hyperthyroidism patients and 17 patients who later progressed to ophthalmopathy tested prospective prediction of ophthalmopathy. The approximately 90 discovery patients were divided at random into training and test sets in a 7:3 ratio. Thyroid tissue and blood T-cell repertoires from six or seven Graves' hyperthyroidism patients were also compared in the study. Once sampling was done, hyperthyroidism patients were given methimazole at a starting dose of 30 mg daily, whereas ophthalmopathy patients were given high-dose intravenous methylprednisolone. A second multiplex PCR round built the libraries, followed by size selection and purification. Libraries were sequenced paired-end with 100 bp reads on an Illumina HiSeq2000. SOAPnuke was used to process the raw data, with reads discarded if the reads contained adapters or uncalled bases, had a mean Phred below 15, or lacked an exact constant-primer or identifier match. COPE v1.2.5 was used to merge high-quality paired reads, and clonotypes were defined as unique nucleotide sequences. MiTCR v1.1 was used to align the clonotypes against IMGT TRBV, TRBD and TRBJ reference segments. The analysis included only V-J combinations with a frequency above 0.0001, which together covered about 99% of the repertoires. The TCS score was defined as the ratio of F50 (clonal expansion) to E x V (chaos), calculated using BLOSUM62-based TCRdist between CDR3 peptides within each V-J. Welch's t-statistics and random forest reduced just over 500 V-J features to 10 to 15, which were used in a naive Bayes classifier (R e1071). Sample size was not statistically predetermined, and investigators were not blinded to group allocation. According to the paper, TCR Vbeta CDR3 sequencing was carried out on roughly 130 peripheral blood samples, which came from 40 to 45 ophthalmopathy, under 80 hyperthyroidism and roughly 17 progressor patients.

The specimen was peripheral blood mononuclear cells (PBMCs), collected at new diagnosis, from a patient treated with antithyroid drugs. The receptor was derived from a woman in her 50s with Graves disease. Donor details come from another sample of the same person, matched by shared clones.

The DNA sequence follows: TGTGCCAGCAAATGGACAGGGTCCTCCTACGAGCAGTACTTC. Its translation is CASKWTGSSYEQYF. The sequence links TRBV27 to TRBJ2-7; 8 central nucleotides agree with TRBD1. V is trimmed back by 7 bases and J by 0 bases, and the junction contains 5 bases that no gene match accounts for. CDR1 and CDR2 are read off the germline V gene (reference sequence) as MNHEY and SMNVEV. The CDR3, from cysteine to phenylalanine, totals 14 residues. Only the CDR3 region is kept as DNA, spanning 42 bases read in frame from base 1.